The 26 T cell receptor beta chains listed next were all sequenced from one sample in a study of T-cell reconstitution after alpha-beta-depleted transplantation in children. During its preparation, the TCRbeta library received unique molecular identifiers. MiXCR, run by TCRdb on the PCR reads, gives a single entry per CDR3 protein. The data show hundreds of thousands of distinct CDR3 sequences, roughly 13% seen once. The sequencing used PBMCs, collected before TCRalphabeta/CD19-depleted stem cell transplant. These receptors all stem from a girl aged 2-10 years with congenital amegakaryocytic thrombocytopenia, due to receive a stem cell transplant.

The chain carries TRBV7-2 and TRBJ2-1, with D possibly TRBD2 on 6 matching bases. CDR3 length equals 16 residues. Germline assignment: CDR1 SGHTA and CDR2 FQGNSA. Between the trimmed V and J ends, which lost 2 bases and 7 bases, there was a span of 18 bases. This CDR3 reads CASSLSLREPSNEQFF. The CDR3 nucleotides read TGTGCCAGCAGCTTATCTTTGCGGGAACCCTCTAATGAGCAGTTCTTC.

The DNA for the CDR3 is TGTGCCAGCAGTTCCCAACTAGGACTAGGCAATCAGCCCCAGCATTTT. Protein product: CASSSQLGLGNQPQHF. This chain links TRBV12-3 or TRBV12-4 with TRBJ1-5; unclear D gene. CDR3 length equals 16 residues. V lost 4 bases to trimming and J lost 2 bases, with 15 bases between them.

The chain carries TRBV7-2 and TRBJ2-1; a weak D match, TRBD2 (7 bases). The germline V and J ends were trimmed by 4 bases and 7 bases, with 14 bases remaining between them. Per the germline V gene, CDR1 is SGHTA and CDR2 is FQGNSA. The CDR3 consists of 14 residues. The CDR3, as DNA: TGTGCCAGCAGCTCAAGGGGGGGGCGGAATGAGCAGTTCTTC. Amino acids: CASSSRGGRNEQFF.

This clonotype came up many times. The gene calls are TRBV20-1 and TRBJ2-4; 12 bases agree with TRBD2. Unmatched junction bases numbered 14, after V lost 2 bases and J lost 6 bases. This CDR3 has 18 residues. CDR1 is DFQATT, CDR2 SNEGSKA, per germline (reference sequence). CDR3 sequence: CSARQGWTSGAGRNIQYF. CDR3 coding DNA: TGCAGTGCTAGACAGGGATGGACTAGCGGGGCCGGTAGAAACATTCAGTACTTC.

This clonotype was counted a few times. The chain is built from TRBV11-2 and TRBJ2-2, with D perhaps matching TRBD1 (6 bases). This CDR3 comprises 14 residues. Trimming cost V 5 bases and J 9 bases, with 16 bases left between them. The V gene's germline CDR1 is SGHAT and CDR2 FQNNGV. The CDR3 sequence: CASSKAGDRRELFF. The CDR3, as DNA: TGTGCCAGCAGCAAAGCCGGTGACAGGCGGGAGCTGTTTTTT.

This clonotype was recorded many times. The J gene is TRBJ2-5, the V gene TRBV7-9, with 7 nucleotides matching TRBD1. The V and J ends lost 6 bases and 7 bases, in that order; junction bases with no gene match: 5. Germline V gene lookup returns CDR1 SEHNR and CDR2 FQNEAQ (reference sequence). There are 12 residues in the CDR3. The chain's CDR3 is CASRGTDGTQYF. The CDR3 bases are TGTGCCAGCAGGGGGACAGACGGGACCCAGTACTTC.

This clonotype occurred many times. The chain links TRBV6-2 or TRBV6-3 to TRBJ2-6; D is unresolved. CDR1 and CDR2 from the germline V gene are MNHEY and SVGEGT. CDR3 length: 17 amino acids. V was cut by 6 bases and J by 0 bases, with 15 bases left in between. CDR3 region: CASSRYGPNSGANVLTF. CDR3 nucleotide sequence: TGTGCCAGCAGCCGATATGGGCCAAACTCTGGGGCCAACGTCCTGACTTTC.

The chain employs TRBV3-1 and TRBJ2-3, with 8 bases identical to TRBD2. CDR1 is LGHDT, CDR2 YNNKEL, per germline (reference sequence). CDR3 length: 14 residues. V shed 8 bases and J 5 bases; nucleotides not matched to a gene: 9. CDR3 in DNA: TGTGCCAGCCGCCGGGAGGGCACGGTAGATACGCAGTATTTT. As protein: CASRREGTVDTQYF.

This clonotype was recorded many times. This chain links TRBV5-1 with TRBJ2-7, with a weak D call TRBD1 (6 bases). Trimming left V 4 bases short and J 3 bases short, with 11 bases between. This CDR3 spans 13 amino acids. Germline V gene lookup returns CDR1 SGHRS and CDR2 YFSETQ. The CDR3 spells CASSARDIYEQYF. Here the CDR3 DNA reads TGCGCCAGCAGCGCCCGGGACATCTACGAGCAGTACTTC.

This clonotype was observed many times. The chain links TRBV20-1 to TRBJ1-6; 8 positions agree with TRBD1. CDR1 is DFQATT, CDR2 SNEGSKA, per germline (reference sequence). The ends lost 0 bases at V and 3 bases at J; junction bases unmatched: 4. This CDR3 has 16 residues. The CDR3 DNA follows: TGCAGTGCTAGAGATCCTGGACAGGGCTATAATTCACCCCTCCACTTT. Its protein product is CSARDPGQGYNSPLHF.

The genes are TRBV11-2 and TRBJ2-5, with 9 positions matching TRBD2. With V trimmed by 6 bases and J by 4 bases, 3 bases remained unmatched. The CDR3 covers 13 residues. CDR1 is SGHAT, CDR2 FQNNGV, per germline. The CDR3 sequence: CASRQAGGETQYF. The CDR3 DNA follows: TGTGCCAGCAGACAAGCGGGAGGAGAGACCCAGTACTTC.

This clonotype was seen repeatedly, ten times or more. This sequence joins TRBV20-1 and TRBJ2-7; D ambiguous. Trimming took off 4 bases at V and 1 base at J, with 14 bases between the two ends. There are 14 residues in the CDR3. CDR1 is DFQATT and CDR2 is SNEGSKA in the germline V gene (reference sequence). This chain's CDR3 is CSAKTPRFSYEQYF. The CDR3 DNA follows: TGCAGTGCTAAAACACCTCGGTTTTCCTACGAGCAGTACTTC.

This clonotype has ten or more counts. The genes are TRBV11-1 and TRBJ2-1; 7 bases are a match to TRBD1. Trimming cost V 8 bases and J 4 bases; bases outside gene matches: 8. This CDR3 comprises 14 residues. Germline V gene data show CDR1 as SGHAT and CDR2 as FQDESV (reference sequence). The CDR3 nucleotides are TGTGCCAGCTCCCGGACAGGACTTTACAATGAGCAGTTCTTC. It specifies CASSRTGLYNEQFF.

This chain connects TRBV3-1 to TRBJ2-1; 10 bases map to TRBD2. In germline, CDR1 is LGHDT, CDR2 YNNKEL (reference sequence). With 10 bases clipped from V and 4 bases from J, the junction kept 19 bases outside the gene matches. The CDR3 is 18 amino acids. The CDR3 bases are TGTGCCATCTGTTTACTTCCAGCGGGAGGGGGAAGGTACAATGAGCAGTTCTTC. It encodes CAICLLPAGGGRYNEQFF.

The gene calls are TRBV29-1 and TRBJ1-1, with D unresolved. The germline gives CDR1 SQVTM, CDR2 ANQGSEA. The CDR3 contains 13 residues. The V and J ends lost 4 bases and 2 bases respectively, with 11 bases between them. The CDR3 DNA follows: TGCAGCGTTGGGTACGTAACTAACACTGAAGCTTTCTTT. Translated, it gives CSVGYVTNTEAFF.

Ten or more counts support this clonotype. CDR3 residues: CSARIPLTRILGYEQYF. The DNA for the CDR3 is TGCAGTGCTAGAATCCCCCTGACCCGGATCTTGGGGTACGAGCAGTACTTC. V is TRBV20-1 and J is TRBJ2-7; D is uncertain. The CDR3 is 17 residues long. Germline V CDR1 and CDR2: DFQATT, SNEGSKA (reference sequence). The V and J ends lost 2 bases and 4 bases respectively, with 24 bases between them.

With regard to this clonotype: Being one base from a much bigger clone, this may be a read error. V gene TRBV7-2 combines with J gene TRBJ2-7; TRBD1 or TRBD2 may be the D gene (5 bases each). The CDR3 is 15 residues long. Germline V gene lookup returns CDR1 SGHTA and CDR2 FQGNSA. CDR3 nucleotide sequence: TGTGCCAGCAGTCGCCCTCGGGGCGGCTCCTACGAGCAGCACTTC. Its protein product is CASSRPRGGSYEQHF.

The V and J genes are TRBV3-1 and TRBJ2-1; 7 nucleotides align to TRBD1. This CDR3 contains 15 residues. V was pared by 1 base and J by 4 bases, with 4 bases of the junction left unmatched. CDR1 is LGHDT and CDR2 is YNNKEL in the germline V gene (reference sequence). The CDR3 nucleotides read TGTGCCAGCAGCCAAGGCCGGGACAGTTACAATGAGCAGTTCTTC. Translation gives CASSQGRDSYNEQFF.

The chain is built from TRBV11-2 and TRBJ1-1; D may be TRBD1 (5 bases). CDR1 and CDR2 (germline): SGHAT, FQNNGV. V lost 5 bases to trimming and J lost 8 bases, with 12 bases between them. This CDR3 spans 12 amino acids. DNA of the CDR3: TGTGCCAGCAGCAAGGACACCGGCGAAGCTTTCTTT. It translates to CASSKDTGEAFF.

V usage is TRBV12-3 or TRBV12-4 and J usage is TRBJ2-1; 10 nucleotides agree with TRBD2. V shed 2 bases and J 2 bases; nucleotides not matched to a gene: 9. This CDR3 is 18 amino acids long. Here the CDR3 DNA reads TGTGCCAGCAGTTTACAACTAGCGGGGACCTTACCCTACAATGAGCAGTTCTTC. This codes for CASSLQLAGTLPYNEQFF.

The chain is built from TRBV7-2 and TRBJ1-1, with 7 bases identical to TRBD1. CDR1 is SGHTA and CDR2 is FQGNSA in the germline V gene. The CDR3 has 14 amino acids. With 6 bases clipped from V and 5 bases from J, the junction kept 9 bases outside the gene matches. The CDR3 protein is CASRRYRGETEAFF. The CDR3 DNA is TGTGCCAGCAGGCGATACAGGGGTGAAACTGAAGCTTTCTTT.

There are a few counts of this clonotype. V is TRBV5-1 and J is TRBJ2-1; TRBD2 matches at 13 bases. V shed 0 bases, J shed 6 bases, and the junction held 3 bases outside the gene matches. The CDR3 is 16 amino acids. The germline V gene has CDR1 SGHRS and CDR2 YFSETQ. CDR3 coding DNA: TGCGCCAGCAGCTTGGACAGGACTAGCGGGAGCAATGAGCAGTTCTTC. Translation gives CASSLDRTSGSNEQFF.

This clonotype was counted a few times. V and J are TRBV5-1 and TRBJ1-5; D unclear. Deletions cut 2 bases from V and 3 bases from J, with 21 bases between. The length of the CDR3 is 18 residues. Per germline, CDR1 SGHRS and CDR2 YFSETQ. The chain's CDR3 is CASSLPSRPAVANQPQHF. DNA for the CDR3: TGCGCCAGCAGCTTACCCTCAAGACCCGCTGTGGCCAATCAGCCCCAGCATTTT.

The chain links TRBV20-1 to TRBJ2-3; D call uncertain. The closer fit of TRBJ1-5 to the DNA end suggests the J call may be wrong. The CDR3 is 14 residues long. Germline CDR1 is DFQATT and CDR2 is SNEGSKA (reference sequence). In DNA, the CDR3 is TGCAGTGCAAGACTAGCGGGAGGCGCAGATACGCAGCATTTT. This translates into CSARLAGGADTQHF.

This clonotype was recorded a few times. This chain uses TRBV5-1 with TRBJ2-5; perhaps TRBD2 as D (6 bases). The CDR3 is 14 residues long. The V and J ends lost 4 bases and 4 bases respectively, with 14 bases between them. Germline V gene data show CDR1 as SGHRS and CDR2 as YFSETQ. This chain's CDR3 is CASSPEGQRETQYF. DNA for the CDR3: TGCGCCAGCAGCCCGGAGGGCCAACGAGAGACCCAGTACTTC.

This clonotype was counted ten times or more. The rearrangement links TRBV7-2 to TRBJ2-1; unclear D gene. Trimming cost V 5 bases and J 6 bases, with 5 bases left between them. The CDR3 has 11 amino acids. Germline V gene sequence: CDR1 SGHTA, CDR2 FQGNSA. DNA for the CDR3: TGTGCCAGCAGCCGCCCCAATGAGCAGTTCTTC. This translates into CASSRPNEQFF. Together with reference TRBV7-2 and TRBJ2-1, the CDR3 gives the full variable domain: GAGVSQSPSNKVTEKGKDVELRCDPISGHTALYWYRQSLGQGLEFLIYFQGNSAPDKSGLPSDRFSAERTGGSVSTLTIQRTQQEDSAVYLCASSRPNEQFFGPGTRLTVL.